The T cell receptor (beta chain) described here comes from a study of identical twins (TCRdb year 2016). Study-level background: The study deep-sequenced TCR alpha and beta repertoires from monozygotic twins, unrelated adults of various ages and cord blood to test whether fetal clonotypes persist. To rule out contamination, replicate twin experiments were performed at different times with different library preparation protocols. What the research found in general, with its limitations: Compared with coincidental sharing between unrelated individuals, an excess of low generation-probability sequences was observed among out-of-frame TCR alpha sequences shared between twins. Invariant T cells such as MAIT and iNKT could partly confound zero-insertion analyses, although diverse VJ usage argued against such confounding for most clonotypes. Excess twin sharing in beta out-of-frame sequences was weaker because fewer shared sequences lowered the signal-to-noise ratio. Fewer insertions were carried by abundant cord blood beta clonotypes, a similar but weaker trend appeared in young adult naive repertoires, and no such trend appeared in memory repertoires. Because the same donors could not be followed over many years, the conclusions relied on cross-sectional statistical analysis. In monozygotic twins, out-of-frame TCR alpha sharing was systematically underestimated by recombination models, although the models agreed with sharing between unrelated individuals.

This clonotype was seen a handful of times. No cognate antigen has been identified for it. No much larger clone exists at a distance of one base, and base qualities are not known. Via the germline V gene (reference sequence), CDR1 is DFQATT and CDR2 SNEGSKA. From its cysteine to its phenylalanine, the CDR3 spans 15 amino acids. Kept here is only the CDR3 DNA, which spans 45 bases and is read in frame from base 1. V is pruned by 5 bases and J by 1 base, leaving 11 bases of the junction without a gene match. The library was generated by 5' RACE. Sequencing was carried out with an Illumina HiSeq 2000. Template switching introduced a universal primer binding site; the final cDNA contained a unique molecular identifier, enabling accurate counting of TCR cDNA molecules. Specific primers in the conserved constant-segment region were used to synthesize first-strand cDNA for TCR alpha and beta chains. To control for contamination, each cDNA library was double barcoded with a SMART-Mk sample barcode plus Illumina barcodes. TruSeq adapter sequences and Illumina sample barcodes were added in two successive PCR steps. The Illumina HiSeq platform was used with custom primers to sequence TCR alpha and beta cDNA libraries. The authors processed their data as follows. MiGEC processed the raw reads to extract unique molecular identifiers, while MiXCR was used to determine the CDR3 positions. Recombination models were inferred per individual with the repgenHMM and IGoR tools using an EM algorithm. Shared clonotype analysis was performed with the tcR package in R, normalizing sharing by the product of cloneset sizes. To study raw recombination free of thymic and clonal selection effects, out-of-frame nonproductive sequences were analyzed. Using fastp trimming at Q25 and MiXCR clonotype assembly, TCRdb reanalyzed the public sequencing data and kept in-frame beta chains. Under each unique CDR3 protein, matching rows form one entry showing the most common genes and DNA. The V and J calls and clone size are TCRdb's, not the authors'. The table for this sample lists around 370,000 distinct CDR3 sequences; approximately 9.1% of them were counted only once. Of the sample, roughly 8.7% is held by the ten largest clones.

Every donor was a healthy Caucasian. Three unrelated non-twin adults were also sequenced: a male aged 18 to 29, a male aged 50 to 60 and a female aged 50 to 60. Miltenyi CD45RO+ enrichment and human naive T-cell isolation kits were used to isolate memory (CD45RO+) and naive T cells from PBMC. The chain is assembled from TRBV20-1 and TRBJ2-7; 7 middle bases align to TRBD1. The sample consisted of naive T cells sorted from blood. What the cell subset or site label conveys for this sample: cells isolated with a human naive T-cell isolation kit. The TCR was taken from a woman aged 45-60 years in good health. The CDR3 amino acid sequence is: CSALSNRDSSYEQYF. The nucleotide sequence is TGCAGTGCTCTATCTAACCGGGACAGTTCCTACGAGCAGTACTTC.